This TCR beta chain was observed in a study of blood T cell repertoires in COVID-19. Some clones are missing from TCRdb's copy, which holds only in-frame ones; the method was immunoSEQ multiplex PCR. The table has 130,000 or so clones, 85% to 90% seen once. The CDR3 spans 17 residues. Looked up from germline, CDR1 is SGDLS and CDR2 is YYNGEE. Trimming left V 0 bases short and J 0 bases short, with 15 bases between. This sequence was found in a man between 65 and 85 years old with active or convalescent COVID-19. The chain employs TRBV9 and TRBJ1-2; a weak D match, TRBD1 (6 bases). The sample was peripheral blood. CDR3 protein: CASSVGGTLLANYGYTF. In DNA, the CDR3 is TGTGCCAGCAGCGTAGGGGGGACATTACTAGCTAACTATGGCTACACCTTC.